Sequencing of this T cell receptor (beta chain) was carried out in a study of blood T cell repertoires in COVID-19. Study-level information: Italy, Spain and the United States were the sources of the convalescent and acute COVID-19 samples. Nucleic acid was either cDNA or gDNA, and it came from T cells, B-cell-depleted T cells, or PBMCs.

Original data processing: Estimation of nucleated cell counts relied on the amplification of reference gene primers. TCRdb's copy holds only in-frame clones and misses some; the assay was immunoSEQ multiplex PCR. Clone size and the V and J calls come from that table; the DNA yielded D and trimming. Of approximately 140,000 clones detected, about 85% appear once; the ten largest clones hold less than 4.5%. This CDR3 comprises 15 residues. Between the trimmed V and J ends, which lost 6 bases and 0 bases, there was a span of 13 bases. Germline V gene sequence: CDR1 SGHRS, CDR2 YFSETQ. Sample: peripheral blood. V and J are TRBV5-1 and TRBJ1-3; the D is unclear. The sequence was obtained from an older woman with active or convalescent COVID-19. This CDR3 is CASKRDGSSGNTIYF. The CDR3 region has the DNA TGCGCCAGCAAACGGGATGGGAGCTCTGGAAACACCATATATTTT.